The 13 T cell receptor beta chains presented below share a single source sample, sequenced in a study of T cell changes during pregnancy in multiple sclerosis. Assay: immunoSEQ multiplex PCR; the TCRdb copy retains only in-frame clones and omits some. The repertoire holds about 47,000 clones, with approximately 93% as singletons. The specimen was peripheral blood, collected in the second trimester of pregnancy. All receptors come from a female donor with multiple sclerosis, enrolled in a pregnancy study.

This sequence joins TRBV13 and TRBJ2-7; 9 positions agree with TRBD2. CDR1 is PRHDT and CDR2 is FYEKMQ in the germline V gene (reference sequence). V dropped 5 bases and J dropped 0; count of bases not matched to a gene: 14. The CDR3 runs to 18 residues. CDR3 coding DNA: TGTGCCAGCAGCCGCCGGTTTCTAGCGGGATCTAGCTCCTACGAGCAGTACTTC. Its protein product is CASSRRFLAGSSSYEQYF.

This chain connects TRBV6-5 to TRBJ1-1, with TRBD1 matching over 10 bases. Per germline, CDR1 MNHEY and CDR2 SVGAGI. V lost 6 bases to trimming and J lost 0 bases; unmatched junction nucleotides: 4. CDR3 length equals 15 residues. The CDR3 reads CASSRTGGMNTEAFF. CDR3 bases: TGTGCCAGCAGCAGGACAGGGGGTATGAACACTGAAGCTTTCTTT.

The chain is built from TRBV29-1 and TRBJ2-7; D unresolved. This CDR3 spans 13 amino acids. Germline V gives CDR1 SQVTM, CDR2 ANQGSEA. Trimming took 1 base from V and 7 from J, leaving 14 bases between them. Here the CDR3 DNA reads TGCAGCGTTGAAGGTCCGGGTTCGAGGGAGCAGTACTTC. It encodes CSVEGPGSREQYF.

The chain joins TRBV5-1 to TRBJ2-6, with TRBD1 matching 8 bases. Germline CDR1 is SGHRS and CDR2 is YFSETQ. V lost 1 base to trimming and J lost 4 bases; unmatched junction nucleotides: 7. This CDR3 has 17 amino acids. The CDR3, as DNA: TGCGCCAGCAGCTTGTTCGGACAGGGATCCGGGGCCAACGTCCTGACTTTC. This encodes CASSLFGQGSGANVLTF.

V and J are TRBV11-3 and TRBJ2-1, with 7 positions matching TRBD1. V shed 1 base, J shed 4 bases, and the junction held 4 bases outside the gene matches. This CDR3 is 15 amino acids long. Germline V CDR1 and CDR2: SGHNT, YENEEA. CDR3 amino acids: CASSLGTGLYNEQFF. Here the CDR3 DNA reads TGTGCCAGCAGCTTAGGGACAGGCCTGTACAATGAGCAGTTCTTC.

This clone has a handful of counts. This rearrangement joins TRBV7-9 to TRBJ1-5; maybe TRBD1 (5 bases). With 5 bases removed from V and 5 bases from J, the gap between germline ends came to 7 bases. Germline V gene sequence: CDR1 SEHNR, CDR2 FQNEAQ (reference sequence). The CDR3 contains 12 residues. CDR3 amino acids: CASSKQDQPQHF. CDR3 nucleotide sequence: TGTGCCAGCAGCAAACAGGATCAGCCCCAGCATTTT.

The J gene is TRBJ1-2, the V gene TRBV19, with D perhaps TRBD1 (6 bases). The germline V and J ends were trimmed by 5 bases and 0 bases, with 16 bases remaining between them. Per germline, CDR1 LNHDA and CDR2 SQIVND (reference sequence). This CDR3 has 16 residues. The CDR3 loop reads CASSPWTELANYGYTF. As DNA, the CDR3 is TGTGCCAGTAGTCCCTGGACAGAGTTAGCTAACTATGGCTACACCTTC.

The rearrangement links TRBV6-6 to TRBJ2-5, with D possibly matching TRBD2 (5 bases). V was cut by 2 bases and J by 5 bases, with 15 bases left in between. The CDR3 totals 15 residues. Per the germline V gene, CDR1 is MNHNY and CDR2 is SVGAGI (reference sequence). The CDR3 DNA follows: TGTGCCAGCAGTTACCCCGAGCGGAGCGACGAGACCCAGTACTTC. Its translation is CASSYPERSDETQYF.

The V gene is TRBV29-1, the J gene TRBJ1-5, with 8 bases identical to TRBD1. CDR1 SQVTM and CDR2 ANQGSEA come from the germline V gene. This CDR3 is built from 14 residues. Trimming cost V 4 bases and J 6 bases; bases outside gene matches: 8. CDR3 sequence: CSVVETGVGQPQHF. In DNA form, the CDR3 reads TGCAGCGTTGTCGAGACAGGGGTCGGTCAGCCCCAGCATTTT.

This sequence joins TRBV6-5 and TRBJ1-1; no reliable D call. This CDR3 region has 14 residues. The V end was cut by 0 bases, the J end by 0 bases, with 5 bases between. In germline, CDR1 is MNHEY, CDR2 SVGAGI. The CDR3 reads CASSYSRLNTEAFF. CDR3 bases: TGTGCCAGCAGTTACTCGAGGTTGAACACTGAAGCTTTCTTT.

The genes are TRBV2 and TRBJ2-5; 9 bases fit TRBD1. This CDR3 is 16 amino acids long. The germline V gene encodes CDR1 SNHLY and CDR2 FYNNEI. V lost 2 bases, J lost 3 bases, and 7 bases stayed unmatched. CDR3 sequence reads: CASSEMGRTGEETQYF. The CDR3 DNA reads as TGTGCCAGCAGTGAAATGGGCAGGACAGGGGAAGAGACCCAGTACTTC.

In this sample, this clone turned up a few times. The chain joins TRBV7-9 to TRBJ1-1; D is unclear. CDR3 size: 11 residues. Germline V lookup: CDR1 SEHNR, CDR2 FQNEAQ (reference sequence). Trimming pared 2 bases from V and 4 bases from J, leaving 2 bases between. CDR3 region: CASSLLTEAFF. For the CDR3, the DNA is TGTGCCAGCAGCTTACTCACTGAAGCTTTCTTT.

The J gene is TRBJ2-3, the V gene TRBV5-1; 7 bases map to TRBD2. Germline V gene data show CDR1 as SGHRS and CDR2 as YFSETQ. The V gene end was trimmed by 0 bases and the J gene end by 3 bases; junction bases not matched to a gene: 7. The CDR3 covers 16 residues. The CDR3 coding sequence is TGCGCCAGCAGCTTGGGCGTAGGCGGGGGAACAGATACGCAGTATTTT. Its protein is CASSLGVGGGTDTQYF.